Below, one T cell receptor (beta chain) is given with its context. What antigen it recognizes has not been identified. It has no much larger one-base neighbor in the sample; base qualities were not kept. Donors were roughly 40 systemically healthy Caucasian individuals from Russia aged roughly 6 to 100 years. Each donor gave about 10 milliliters of peripheral blood, drawn into EDTA-treated Vacutainer tubes. PBMCs were isolated by Ficoll-Paque density-gradient centrifugation, with at least 6 million obtained per sample. Total RNA, at least 5.5 micrograms per sample, was extracted from PBMCs with Trizol reagent. The percentages of naive CD45RAhigh/CD27high T cells were determined by flow cytometry on a PBMC aliquot from every donor. Between the V and J ends, shortened by 2 bases and 8 bases respectively, the junction contains 19 bases. Reading the germline V gene (reference sequence) gives CDR1 DFQATT and CDR2 SNEGSKA. From cysteine to phenylalanine, the CDR3 is 15 amino acids long. Kept here is only the CDR3 DNA, which spans 45 bases and is read in frame from base 1.

The sample originates from a study of blood T cells in healthy people across ages (dated by TCRdb to about 2015). Context from the whole study: In model experiments, template switching captured roughly one uniquely barcoded TCR beta cDNA molecule for every two T cells. The study analyzed two additional independent replicas of 1 million unique cDNA reads from the same blood draw for two donors, one aged 18 to 29 and one aged 80 or older. The donors were divided into four age groups: young (average around 17 years), middle-aged (about 39), aged (about 60) and long-lived (around 87). Age-related changes in TCR beta repertoire diversity were measured in the study by deep sequencing normalized with unique cDNA molecular identifiers. Findings and caveats that apply to the study as a whole: Bulk unsorted PBMC profiling prevented conclusive comparison of naive and antigen-experienced compartments. Estimates of total diversity from one million sequenced T cells were regarded as lower bounds and underestimates. Observed TCR beta diversity per million T cells fell roughly linearly with age, and a significant reduction was already apparent by age around 40. Compared with the aged group, the long-lived group had more naive CD4+ T cells, fewer expanded clones and increased TCR diversity, a pattern suggesting age selection. Because donor CMV infection status was unknown, age-related changes in expanded clonotypes were potentially confounded. A strong correlation was found between observed TCR beta diversity and the percentage of naive T cells measured by flow cytometry.

Library preparation was by 5' RACE. Sequencing took place on an Illumina HiSeq 2500. A second PCR of about 7 to 12 cycles was run with a J-beta primer mix and a sample-barcoded 5' primer. Each TCR beta cDNA molecule received a unique molecular identifier from a template-switch 5' adaptor carrying 12 random nucleotides. Each sample yielded at least 2.5 million CDR3-containing paired-end reads. All of the RNA was converted into first-strand cDNA using the Mint cDNA synthesis kit, with a TRBC-specific oligonucleotide serving as the primer. All cDNA was treated with uracil-DNA glycosylase and then went through a first 18-cycle PCR with the universal primers M1SS and BC2_uni_R. In the authors' own workflow: For normalization, 1 million high-quality reads were randomly selected from each sample, with every read carrying a distinct molecular identifier. Reads sharing molecular identifiers were discarded rather than binned into consensus sequences. MiTCR, with a Q25 quality threshold and the strictest error-elimination algorithm, was used for CDR3 identification, clonotype clustering and error correction. Lower-bound total TCR beta diversity was estimated with a nonparametric unseen species model using Euler transformation. The public reads were reanalyzed by TCRdb: fastp trimming at Q25, MiXCR alignment, in-frame beta chains only. Each CDR3 protein gets just one entry, which takes the most common genes and DNA from the rows behind it. These V and J calls are TCRdb output, not the study's own analysis. The sample has around 800,000 distinct CDR3 sequences on record, around 25% of them singletons. The ten largest clones represent about 2.9% of the sample.

The sample also formed part of further work on T cells of mothers and their children. As that second study puts it: Donors were nine systemically healthy Caucasian individuals: three mothers and their six children. cDNA synthesis used all of the extracted RNA, with approximately 1.4 ug of RNA in each 15 ul reaction. In the second PCR, the M1S primer introduced both the sample barcodes and 2-4 random nucleotides. Each mother yielded over 9.5 million TCR beta CDR3 reads and each child 2.5 million to 3 million reads. Thymic selection shapes the output of TCR recombination in a similar way in related and unrelated pairs, and inherited differences have a minor effect. Normalized repertoire overlap in related mother-child pairs was always slightly higher than in unrelated mother-child pairs, but the difference was never significant. Persistent microchimeric T cell clones were not detected, at a sensitivity of around 100 clones per million clonotypes. The study used deep NGS to compare TCR beta repertoires of mothers and children, seeking features distinguishing related mother-child pairs from unrelated individuals. On average, the children were roughly 11 +/- 4 years old, while the mothers were 40 +/- 4 years old. After adapter ligation with NEBNext reagents, the libraries were sequenced on Illumina HiSeq 2000 with 100+100 nt paired-end reads. To prevent cross-contamination, the mother and child libraries were prepared a month apart and were sequenced in separate runs. For each donor, somewhere between about 450,000 and 2,000,000 distinct TCR beta clonotypes were identified. Naive TCR beta clonotypes were estimated from low-frequency clonotypes matched to each donor's FACS-determined naive share, without sorting.

The receptor's source is a boy between 10 and 17 years old in good health. The sequence is built from TRBV20-1 and TRBJ2-4; the D gene lacks a confident call. Sample: blood. CDR3 reads: CSARSSSGSGYIQYF. The nucleotide sequence reads TGCAGTGCTAGATCCTCTTCCGGATCGGGCTACATTCAGTACTTC.